The clone carrying this T cell receptor (beta chain) occurred once. V dropped 10 bases and J dropped 5; count of bases not matched to a gene: 9. The CDR3 is 15 residues long. Germline-derived CDR1 and CDR2 are MGHRA and YSYEKL. The data are from a study of STAT5B mutations in CD4+ large granular lymphocyte leukemia. Measured with immunoSEQ multiplex PCR; TCRdb has only the in-frame clones, and not every one. The table includes some 30,000 clones, approximately 86% detected once. This TCR was recovered from a human donor in good health. The chain couples TRBV4-1 to TRBJ1-6, with 9 bases lining up with TRBD1. Sequencing was carried out using CD4+ T cells from blood buffy coats. CDR3 coding DNA: TGCGCCACTACCTTCCGGGACAGGGATAATTCACCCCTCCACTTT. Its protein is CATTFRDRDNSPLHF.